The 18 T cell receptor beta chains given below trace back to one sample, sequenced in a study of naive CD8 T cells in extremely preterm neonates. For these TCRs, the target antigens are not known. The study's findings and limits: Preterm infants showed shorter CDR3s, fewer N additions and less trimming than older groups.

Extremely preterm deliveries at about 23-27 weeks of gestation provided the preterm samples. TCRdb keeps only in-frame clones here, not all; method: immunoSEQ multiplex PCR. This sample has about 23,000 clones, with approximately 88% found just once. Sequenced input: naive CD8+ T cells from cord blood. These TCRs come from a boy who was born preterm.

The rearrangement joins TRBV5-1 to TRBJ2-3, with D perhaps TRBD1 (5 bases). Trimming left V 2 bases short and J 4 bases short, with 5 bases between. This CDR3 comprises 12 residues. The germline V gene encodes CDR1 SGHRS and CDR2 YFSETQ. In DNA form, the CDR3 reads TGCGCCAGCAGCTTCAGGGCAGATACGCAGTATTTT. The encoded protein is CASSFRADTQYF.

A few counts support this clone. The rearrangement uses TRBV9 and TRBJ2-3; TRBD2 aligns across 8 bases. The junction had 2 bases not matched to a gene; V was cut back by 1 base and J by 4 bases. The germline V gene encodes CDR1 SGDLS and CDR2 YYNGEE. CDR3 length equals 14 residues. The CDR3 protein is CASSVRGGPDTQYF. The DNA of the CDR3 is TGTGCCAGCAGCGTACGGGGGGGCCCAGATACGCAGTATTTT. The variable domain in full, completed from reference TRBV9 and TRBJ2-3, reads DSGVTQTPKHLITATGQRVTLRCSPRSGDLSVYWYQQSLDQGLQFLIQYYNGEERAKGNILERFSAQQFPDLHSELNLSSLELGDSALYFCASSVRGGPDTQYFGPGTRLTVL.

This clone was observed a few times. V is TRBV27 and J is TRBJ1-6; 8 bases line up with TRBD1. The germline V gene encodes CDR1 MNHEY and CDR2 SMNVEV (reference sequence). Trimming took 2 bases from V and 9 from J; bases not matched to a gene: 3. There are 14 residues in the CDR3. The CDR3 loop is CASSLQGAFSPLHF. Written as DNA, the CDR3 is TGTGCCAGCAGTTTACAGGGGGCTTTTTCACCCCTCCACTTT.

V is TRBV27 and J is TRBJ2-7, with 8 bases lining up with TRBD1. The CDR3 runs to 13 residues. V lost 3 bases, J lost 2 bases, and 0 bases stayed unmatched. Germline lookup yields CDR1 MNHEY and CDR2 SMNVEV (reference sequence). This CDR3 reads CASSLDRAYEQYF. The CDR3 DNA is TGTGCCAGCAGTTTGGACAGGGCCTACGAGCAGTACTTC.

CDR3 in amino acids: CASSPLETQYF. The CDR3 coding sequence is TGTGCCAGCAGCCCTTTGGAGACCCAGTACTTC. The rearrangement uses TRBV16 and TRBJ2-5; D gene ambiguous. This CDR3 comprises 11 residues. Trimming pared 4 bases from V and 5 bases from J, leaving 5 bases between. Germline V lookup: CDR1 KGHSY, CDR2 FQNENV.

The chain carries TRBV4-1 and TRBJ1-1; 7 bases map to TRBD1. Looked up from germline, CDR1 is MGHRA and CDR2 is YSYEKL. The CDR3 extends over 16 amino acids. V lost 3 bases to trimming and J lost 2 bases; unmatched junction nucleotides: 9. Written as DNA, the CDR3 is TGCGCCAGCAGCCATCCATCATACAGGGGTAACACTGAAGCTTTCTTT. Translation gives CASSHPSYRGNTEAFF.

The chain is built from TRBV7-3 and TRBJ1-3, with 9 bases identical to TRBD1. The V gene end was trimmed by 5 bases and the J gene end by 2 bases; junction bases not matched to a gene: 1. Germline V CDR1 and CDR2: SGHTA, FQGTGA. The CDR3 consists of 14 residues. The CDR3 region is CASSTGGAGNTIYF. CDR3 DNA: TGTGCCAGCAGCACAGGGGGCGCTGGAAACACCATATATTTT. Full variable domain (rest looked up from reference TRBV7-3 and TRBJ1-3): GAGVSQTPSNKVTEKGKYVELRCDPISGHTALYWYRQSLGQGPEFLIYFQGTGAADDSGLPNDRFFAVRPEGSVSTLKIQRTERGDSAVYLCASSTGGAGNTIYFGEGSWLTVV.

V is TRBV6-6 and J is TRBJ2-5; the match to TRBD2 covers 10 bases. Trimming removed 0 bases from V and 1 base from J; junction bases left unmatched: 2. Germline V gene lookup returns CDR1 MNHNY and CDR2 SVGAGI (reference sequence). The CDR3 spans 16 residues. The CDR3 loop reads CASSYSRLAGQETQYF. CDR3 bases: TGTGCCAGCAGTTACTCGAGACTAGCGGGCCAAGAGACCCAGTACTTC.

The chain uses TRBV5-1 and TRBJ1-4, with D possibly TRBD1 on 5 matching bases. The CDR3 has 11 amino acids. Trimming pared 8 bases from V and 7 bases from J, leaving 9 bases between. In germline, CDR1 is SGHRS, CDR2 YFSETQ. CDR3 amino acids: CASHQGEKLFF. CDR3 DNA sequence: TGCGCCAGTCATCAGGGTGAAAAACTGTTTTTT.

The V call is TRBV5-1, the J call TRBJ2-7; TRBD2 agrees at 11 bases. Per germline, CDR1 SGHRS and CDR2 YFSETQ. CDR3 size: 15 residues. Losses at the gene ends were 4 bases for V and 3 bases for J; bases not matched to a gene: 6. The CDR3, as DNA: TGCGCCAGCAGCGGAGCTAGCGGGGGGTACTACGAGCAGTACTTC. Its translation is CASSGASGGYYEQYF.

This clone has just one count. The chain combines TRBV27 with TRBJ1-2, with 10 bases matching TRBD1. Per the germline V gene, CDR1 is MNHEY and CDR2 is SMNVEV (reference sequence). The CDR3 has 15 residues. Unmatched junction bases numbered 7, after V lost 4 bases and J lost 5 bases. The CDR3 reads CASSSPGTGVYGYTF. The CDR3 DNA sequence: TGTGCCAGCAGTTCTCCCGGGACAGGGGTATATGGCTACACCTTC.

Here the CDR3 DNA reads TGCGCCAGCAGCCAAGCGGGGTACAATGAGCAGTTCTTC. Protein product: CASSQAGYNEQFF. This chain joins TRBV4-1 and TRBJ2-1, with D tentatively TRBD2 (5 bases). The CDR3 length is 13 residues. Germline CDR1 and CDR2: MGHRA and YSYEKL. The V end lost 1 base, the J end lost 4 bases, and 5 bases lay between the germline ends.

The V call is TRBV7-6, the J call TRBJ1-3, with 7 bases lining up with TRBD1. The V and J ends lost 1 base and 4 bases, in that order; junction bases with no gene match: 1. Germline CDR1 reads SGHVS; CDR2 reads FNYEAQ. This CDR3 contains 14 residues. CDR3 bases: TGTGCCAGCAGCTTAGACAGGGGCGGAAACACCATATATTTT. Translating it yields CASSLDRGGNTIYF.

This clone has a single count. This rearrangement joins TRBV20-1 to TRBJ2-5; 12 nucleotides match TRBD2. The last part of the DNA fits TRBJ2-7 better; the J call may be wrong. This CDR3 spans 11 amino acids. The germline V gene has CDR1 DFQATT and CDR2 SNEGSKA (reference sequence). The DNA of the CDR3 is TGCAGTGCACTAGCGGGGGGCGAGCAGTACTTC. It specifies CSALAGGEQYF.

The chain links TRBV25-1 to TRBJ1-1; maybe TRBD1 (5 bases). CDR3 length equals 13 residues. Germline-derived CDR1 and CDR2 are MGHDK and SYGVNS. Trimming shortened V by 5 bases and J by 2 bases, and 9 bases separated the two germline ends. The CDR3 DNA sequence: TGTGCCAGCAGTACAAGGACAAACACTGAAGCTTTCTTT. Translated: CASSTRTNTEAFF.

As regards this clone: This sample includes further DNA sequences coding for the same CDR3. The J gene is TRBJ1-1, the V gene TRBV5-1; D is ambiguous. CDR1 and CDR2 from the germline V gene are SGHRS and YFSETQ. The CDR3 loop spans 12 amino acids. V gave up 0 bases and J gave up 4 bases, with 4 bases separating them. The chain's CDR3 is CASSLGATEAFF. CDR3 DNA sequence: TGCGCCAGCAGCTTGGGAGCCACTGAAGCTTTCTTT.

This clone was picked up one time. The J gene is TRBJ1-1, the V gene TRBV30; unclear D gene. This CDR3 has 13 amino acids. Germline V gene lookup returns CDR1 GTSNPN and CDR2 SVGIG (reference sequence). The V end lost 0 bases, the J end lost 2 bases, and 7 bases lay between the germline ends. CDR3 sequence: CAWSVQRNTEAFF. The CDR3 DNA follows: TGTGCCTGGAGTGTACAGCGAAACACTGAAGCTTTCTTT.

The chain's CDR3 is CASSMTGVNSPLHF. The CDR3 nucleotides read TGTGCCAGCAGCATGACAGGGGTTAATTCACCCCTCCACTTT. The rearrangement joins TRBV7-3 to TRBJ1-6, with 8 bases matching TRBD1. Germline assignment: CDR1 SGHTA and CDR2 FQGTGA. V dropped 5 bases and J dropped 6; count of bases not matched to a gene: 3. This CDR3 is 14 amino acids long.